Each of the 19 T cell receptor beta chains below was sequenced from the same sample in a study of blood T cell repertoires in COVID-19. Generated by immunoSEQ multiplex PCR, the TCRdb table keeps only in-frame clones and is missing some. The sample lists more than 200,000 clones, about 80% occurring once. Source material: peripheral blood. These receptors were taken from an elderly man with acute or convalescent COVID-19.

The chain carries TRBV6-5 and TRBJ2-3, with D perhaps matching TRBD2 (6 bases). V was trimmed by 5 bases and J by 6 bases, leaving 15 bases between them. CDR3 size: 14 residues. From germline, CDR1 is MNHEY and CDR2 SVGAGI. CDR3 nucleotide sequence: TGTGCCAGCAGTCTTAGGGGAGGCGCTGATACGCAGTATTTT. Translating it yields CASSLRGGADTQYF.

The chain is built from TRBV11-3 and TRBJ2-1; 8 bases map to TRBD2. Germline lookup yields CDR1 SGHNT and CDR2 YENEEA. The ends lost 6 bases at V and 2 bases at J; junction bases unmatched: 9. This CDR3 region has 16 residues. The CDR3 region has the DNA TGTGCCAGCAGTCTTAGCGGGACGGTACCCTACAATGAGCAGTTCTTC. This sequence encodes CASSLSGTVPYNEQFF.

This clone was detected a few times. The chain recombines TRBV5-4 with TRBJ2-2; D uncertain. There are 13 residues in the CDR3. The germline V and J ends were trimmed by 4 bases and 5 bases, with 9 bases remaining between them. Germline CDR1 SGHNT, CDR2 YYREEE (reference sequence). CDR3 loop: CASSQTETGELFF. In DNA form, the CDR3 reads TGTGCCAGCAGCCAAACAGAGACCGGGGAGCTGTTTTTT.

The genes are TRBV5-1 and TRBJ2-7; 9 bases agree with TRBD1. The CDR3 is made up of 13 amino acids. The V gene's germline CDR1 is SGHRS and CDR2 YFSETQ. V was pared by 6 bases and J by 7 bases, with 8 bases of the junction left unmatched. Here the CDR3 DNA reads TGCGCCAGCACCGCGGCGGGGACAGGGGAGCAGTACTTC. Encoded protein: CASTAAGTGEQYF.

CDR3 region: CASSAERGRQTQYF. The CDR3 DNA is TGTGCCAGCAGCGCCGAGAGGGGGCGGCAGACCCAGTACTTC. The genes are TRBV6-2 or TRBV6-3 and TRBJ2-5; 7 nucleotides align to TRBD1. CDR3 length: 14 amino acids. Germline trimming cut 6 bases from V and 6 bases from J; bases unmatched to any gene: 10. The germline V gene encodes CDR1 MNHEY and CDR2 SVGEGT.

This clone was observed once. CDR3 protein: CASSPQRGMNTEAFF. CDR3 DNA: TGTGCCAGCTCTCCTCAGAGAGGGATGAACACTGAAGCTTTCTTT. The J gene is TRBJ1-1, the V gene TRBV18; D remains ambiguous. The CDR3 consists of 15 residues. Germline CDR1 and CDR2: KGHSH and LQKENI. The V and J ends lost 6 bases and 0 bases respectively, with 14 bases between them.

The table lists this clone with a few counts. The rearrangement joins TRBV5-8 to TRBJ1-6; TRBD1 might be the D (5 bases). Trimming stripped 3 bases from V and 5 bases from J, with 15 bases between. The CDR3 is made up of 16 amino acids. CDR1 and CDR2 (germline): SGHTS, YDEGEE. The CDR3 sequence: CASSSAGTKNNSPLHF. Written as DNA, the CDR3 is TGTGCCAGCAGCTCCGCCGGGACTAAGAATAATTCACCCCTCCACTTT.

This chain links TRBV30 with TRBJ2-1, with no clear D. Germline CDR1 is GTSNPN and CDR2 is SVGIG (reference sequence). The CDR3 is 12 residues long. Trimming shortened V by 2 bases and J by 8 bases, and 10 bases separated the two germline ends. CDR3 residues: CAWSRNLDEQFF. CDR3 DNA: TGTGCCTGGAGTAGAAACTTGGATGAGCAGTTCTTC.

This sequence joins TRBV5-1 and TRBJ2-5; tentative D call: TRBD1 (7 bases). The CDR3 covers 16 residues. The germline V and J ends were trimmed by 4 bases and 2 bases, with 18 bases remaining between them. Per the germline V gene, CDR1 is SGHRS and CDR2 is YFSETQ. For the CDR3, the DNA is TGCGCCAGCAGCCCCGGAGGCAGGGGGGCTCAAGAGACCCAGTACTTC. Encoded protein: CASSPGGRGAQETQYF. Full variable domain (missing parts from reference TRBV5-1 and TRBJ2-5): KAGVTQTPRYLIKTRGQQVTLSCSPISGHRSVSWYQQTPGQGLQFLFEYFSETQRNKGNFPGRFSGRQFSNSRSEMNVSTLELGDSALYLCASSPGGRGAQETQYFGPGTRLLVL.

The chain combines TRBV6-1 with TRBJ1-2; D is unresolved. This CDR3 spans 13 amino acids. Germline V gives CDR1 MNHNS, CDR2 SASEGT. V lost 2 bases and J 2 bases, leaving 6 bases between the germline ends. CDR3 residues: CASSENNNYGYTF. The CDR3, as DNA: TGTGCCAGCAGTGAAAACAACAACTATGGCTACACCTTC.

The chain combines TRBV18 with TRBJ1-3; 7 positions match TRBD1. This CDR3 spans 16 amino acids. The V gene's germline CDR1 is KGHSH and CDR2 LQKENI. The V segment lost 3 bases and the J segment 0 bases; nucleotides outside the gene matches: 5. The CDR3 sequence is CASSPPTGRSGNTIYF. In DNA form, the CDR3 reads TGTGCCAGCTCACCCCCGACAGGGCGCTCTGGAAACACCATATATTTT.

V is TRBV12-3 or TRBV12-4 and J is TRBJ1-1; D is unclear. This CDR3 has 11 amino acids. Trimming removed 3 bases at V and 7 bases at J, with 6 bases between. The CDR3 loop is CASSLSVEAFF. CDR3 coding DNA: TGTGCCAGCAGTTTGTCAGTTGAAGCTTTCTTT.

The chain carries TRBV5-8 and TRBJ2-7, with 8 nucleotides matching TRBD2. Looked up from germline, CDR1 is SGHTS and CDR2 is YDEGEE. CDR3 length: 14 amino acids. The J segment lost 6 bases and the V segment lost 3 bases, leaving 8 bases of the junction unmatched. As DNA, the CDR3 is TGTGCCAGCAGCTCGGGACTAGTTCTGTCCGAGCAGTACTTC. This sequence encodes CASSSGLVLSEQYF.

The V call is TRBV29-1, the J call TRBJ2-1, with D tentatively TRBD1 (5 bases). V dropped 8 bases and J dropped 8 bases, with 16 bases sitting between them. The CDR3 is 12 amino acids. From germline, CDR1 is SQVTM and CDR2 ANQGSEA. The CDR3 DNA follows: TGCAGCCTCCGCAAGGGGCCCGATGAGCAGTTCTTC. Translation gives CSLRKGPDEQFF.

The V and J genes are TRBV6-6 and TRBJ1-2, with D unclear. The CDR3 length is 15 residues. V was clipped by 5 bases and J by 2 bases, with 15 bases between them. The V gene's germline CDR1 is MNHNY and CDR2 SVGAGI (reference sequence). The CDR3 here is CASSPPGMENYGYTF. In DNA form, the CDR3 reads TGTGCCAGCAGTCCCCCGGGGATGGAGAACTATGGCTACACCTTC.

The chain combines TRBV7-3 with TRBJ2-2; D possibly corresponds to TRBD1 (5 bases). The germline gives CDR1 SGHTA, CDR2 FQGTGA. The CDR3 covers 17 residues. V was shortened by 1 base and J by 1 base, with 13 bases between the two germline ends. In DNA, the CDR3 is TGTGCCAGCAGCTTAAAGACAGCAAGAGGGAACACCGGGGAGCTGTTTTTT. Its translation is CASSLKTARGNTGELFF.

This clone showed up many times. The gene calls are TRBV19 and TRBJ1-6; D remains unclear. From germline, CDR1 is LNHDA and CDR2 SQIVND (reference sequence). The CDR3 extends over 15 amino acids. Trimming removed 5 bases at V and 9 bases at J, with 17 bases between. CDR3 sequence: CASSATSEGVSPLHF. As DNA, the CDR3 is TGTGCCAGTAGTGCCACATCCGAGGGCGTTTCACCCCTCCACTTT.

The chain recombines TRBV14 with TRBJ1-1; 9 bases are a match to TRBD1. The CDR3 spans 16 residues. Germline-derived CDR1 and CDR2 are SGHDN and FVKESK. V shed 4 bases and J 0 bases; nucleotides not matched to a gene: 6. For the CDR3, the DNA is TGTGCCAGCAGCCCGGGACAGGGTATAATGAACACTGAAGCTTTCTTT. Its protein product is CASSPGQGIMNTEAFF.

This clone showed up just once. The chain employs TRBV29-1 and TRBJ2-5; TRBD1 is a possible D gene (5 bases). The ends were cut back, 4 bases at V and 5 bases at J, with 8 bases in the middle. CDR3 size: 11 residues. CDR1 SQVTM and CDR2 ANQGSEA come from the germline V gene. In DNA form, the CDR3 reads TGCAGCGTTGGGGGCTTTGAGACCCAGTACTTC. It translates to CSVGGFETQYF.